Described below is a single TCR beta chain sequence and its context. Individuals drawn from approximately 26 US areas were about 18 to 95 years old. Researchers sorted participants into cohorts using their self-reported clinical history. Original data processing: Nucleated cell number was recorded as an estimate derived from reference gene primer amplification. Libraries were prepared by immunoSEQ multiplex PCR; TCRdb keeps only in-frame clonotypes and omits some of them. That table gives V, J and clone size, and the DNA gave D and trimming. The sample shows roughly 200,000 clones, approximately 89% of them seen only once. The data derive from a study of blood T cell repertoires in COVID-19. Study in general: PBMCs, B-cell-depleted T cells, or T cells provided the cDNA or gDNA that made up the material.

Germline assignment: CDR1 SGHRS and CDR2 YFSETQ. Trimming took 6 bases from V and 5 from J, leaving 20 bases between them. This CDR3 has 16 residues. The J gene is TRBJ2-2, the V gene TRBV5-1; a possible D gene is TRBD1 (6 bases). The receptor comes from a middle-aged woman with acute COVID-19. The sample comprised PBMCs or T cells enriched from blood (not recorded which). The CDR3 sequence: CASKPLVGQGTGELFF. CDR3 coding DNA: TGCGCCAGCAAACCCCTGGTCGGGCAGGGGACCGGGGAGCTGTTTTTT.